One sample yielded the 19 T cell receptor beta chains listed below, sequenced in a study of technical replicates of blood from a handful of donors. The assay was immunoSEQ multiplex PCR, and TCRdb's table has in-frame clones only and misses some. This sample carries some 80,000 clones, roughly 94% of them seen once, and the ten largest clones take about 0.37%. The sequenced sample consisted of T cells isolated from PBMCs. The origin of the receptors is a human donor in good health.

This chain links TRBV19 with TRBJ2-3; the match to TRBD2 covers 7 bases. There are 15 residues in the CDR3. V shed 4 bases, J shed 4 bases, and the junction held 8 bases outside the gene matches. CDR1 LNHDA and CDR2 SQIVND come from the germline V gene (reference sequence). CDR3 loop: CASSSSGAAADTQYF. The CDR3 DNA sequence: TGTGCCAGTAGTAGCAGCGGGGCCGCTGCAGATACGCAGTATTTT.

The chain has TRBV18 and TRBJ1-1, with a possible D match to TRBD1 (5 bases). Per germline, CDR1 KGHSH and CDR2 LQKENI. The CDR3 covers 16 residues. Trimming removed 0 bases from V and 3 bases from J, with 14 bases in between. As DNA, the CDR3 is TGTGCCAGCTCACCACCGAACGGGGGGTCTTACACTGAAGCTTTCTTT. This translates into CASSPPNGGSYTEAFF.

As DNA, the CDR3 is TGTGCCAGCAGTATTATCGGGACTAGCGGGAGGGCCTCCTACGAGCAGTACTTC. It codes for CASSIIGTSGRASYEQYF. The chain employs TRBV2 and TRBJ2-7; TRBD2 matches at 16 bases. Germline V gene sequence: CDR1 SNHLY, CDR2 FYNNEI. The CDR3 runs 18 residues. Germline trimming cut 5 bases from V and 0 bases from J; bases unmatched to any gene: 7. The whole variable domain, filled in from reference TRBV2 and TRBJ2-7, reads EPEVTQTPSHQVTQMGQEVILRCVPISNHLYFYWYRQILGQKVEFLVSFYNNEISEKSEIFDDQFSVERPDGSNFTLKIRSTKLEDSAMYFCASSIIGTSGRASYEQYFGPGTRLTVT.

The chain has TRBV9 and TRBJ2-1; D possibly corresponds to TRBD2 (6 bases). Germline values: CDR1 SGDLS, CDR2 YYNGEE. The CDR3 length is 12 residues. Trimming shortened V by 3 bases and J by 6 bases, and 7 bases separated the two germline ends. The CDR3 coding sequence is TGTGCCAGCAGCGAGGGAGGCAATGAGCAGTTCTTC. It translates to CASSEGGNEQFF.

Here the CDR3 reads CASSLVPAEAFF. In nucleotides, the CDR3 is TGTGCCAGCAGCTTAGTTCCGGCTGAAGCTTTCTTT. V and J are TRBV7-9 and TRBJ1-1, with D hard to call. Germline values: CDR1 SEHNR, CDR2 FQNEAQ (reference sequence). The CDR3 is 12 residues long. V was clipped by 1 base and J by 6 bases, with 6 bases between them.

The genes are TRBV6-8 and TRBJ2-7; D may be TRBD1 (6 bases). V gave up 9 bases and J gave up 6 bases, with 6 bases separating them. This CDR3 has 9 amino acids. CDR1 is MNHGY, CDR2 SAAAGT, per germline. Written as DNA, the CDR3 is TGTGCCAGACAGGGCGAGCAGTACTTC. Residues: CARQGEQYF.

The chain is built from TRBV10-3 and TRBJ1-2; 10 bases line up with TRBD1. The trim removed 6 bases at V and 7 bases at J, leaving 5 bases unmatched. Germline CDR1 and CDR2: ENHRY and SYGVKD. This CDR3 spans 13 amino acids. Here the CDR3 reads CAISRDRGGGYTF. Written as DNA, the CDR3 is TGTGCCATCAGCCGGGACAGGGGTGGTGGCTACACCTTC.

The genes are TRBV4-3 and TRBJ1-2; 10 positions match TRBD1. The V gene end was trimmed by 4 bases and the J gene end by 4 bases; junction bases not matched to a gene: 12. Germline CDR1 LGHNA, CDR2 YSLEER. The CDR3 consists of 17 residues. This chain's CDR3 is CASSPNARDRGAYGYTF. For the CDR3, the DNA is TGCGCCAGCAGCCCCAACGCCCGGGACAGGGGAGCCTATGGCTACACCTTC.

The chain couples TRBV30 to TRBJ2-7, with 7 bases matching TRBD2. The CDR3 runs 13 residues. V dropped 8 bases and J dropped 5; count of bases not matched to a gene: 12. CDR1 GTSNPN and CDR2 SVGIG come from the germline V gene (reference sequence). CDR3 residues: CAATSDSTHEQYF. The DNA of the CDR3 is TGTGCCGCAACTAGCGACTCCACCCACGAGCAGTACTTC. The full variable domain, rest sourced from reference TRBV30 and TRBJ2-7, is SQTIHQWPATLVQPVGSPLSLECTVEGTSNPNLYWYRQAAGRGLQLLFYSVGIGQISSEVPQNLSASRPQDRQFILSSKKLLLSDSGFYLCAATSDSTHEQYFGPGTRLTVT.

The rearrangement links TRBV4-1 to TRBJ2-1, with 8 bases matching TRBD2. With 4 bases clipped from V and 4 bases from J, the junction kept 15 bases outside the gene matches. Germline CDR1 reads MGHRA; CDR2 reads YSYEKL. This CDR3 spans 18 amino acids. CDR3 amino acids: CASSLLSSRREVYNEQFF. As DNA, the CDR3 is TGCGCCAGCAGCCTGCTGAGCAGTCGGCGGGAGGTTTACAATGAGCAGTTCTTC.

The rearrangement joins TRBV6-5 to TRBJ2-3, with 13 bases matching TRBD2. The trim removed 5 bases at V and 5 bases at J, leaving 1 base unmatched. The CDR3 extends over 14 amino acids. Germline CDR1 MNHEY, CDR2 SVGAGI. The CDR3 region has the DNA TGTGCCAGCAGTAGACTAGCGGGAGGAGATACGCAGTATTTT. Translation: CASSRLAGGDTQYF.

The rearrangement uses TRBV6-5 and TRBJ2-1; the match to TRBD1 covers 7 bases. The CDR3 spans 15 residues. V gave up 0 bases and J gave up 10 bases; unmatched junction bases: 9. CDR1 and CDR2 (germline): MNHEY, SVGAGI. For the CDR3, the DNA is TGTGCCAGCAGTTACTCTAGTGGACAGGTTGAGGAGCAGTTCTTC. This encodes CASSYSSGQVEEQFF.

The chain combines TRBV6-6 with TRBJ1-3; D is perhaps TRBD1 (6 bases). Germline assignment: CDR1 MNHNY and CDR2 SVGAGI (reference sequence). There are 14 residues in the CDR3. V lost 2 bases, J lost 2 bases, and 7 bases lay in between. The CDR3 here is CASSYRTAGNTIYF. CDR3 nucleotides: TGTGCCAGCAGTTACCGGACAGCTGGAAACACCATATATTTT.

V is TRBV9 and J is TRBJ2-7, with 8 positions matching TRBD2. CDR1 SGDLS and CDR2 YYNGEE come from the germline V gene. This CDR3 is built from 14 residues. Trimming at V came to 3 bases and at J to 2 bases, leaving 4 bases not matched to a gene. The CDR3 sequence is CASSEGAGAYEQYF. CDR3 sequence (DNA): TGTGCCAGCAGCGAAGGAGCGGGAGCCTACGAGCAGTACTTC.

The chain recombines TRBV7-2 with TRBJ2-1, with 7 bases identical to TRBD2. The CDR3 consists of 17 residues. The J segment lost 3 bases and the V segment lost 2 bases, leaving 10 bases of the junction unmatched. Germline loops: CDR1 SGHTA, CDR2 FQGNSA. CDR3 region: CASSLISTSEIYNEQFF. For the CDR3, the DNA is TGTGCCAGCAGCTTAATCTCTACTAGCGAGATCTACAATGAGCAGTTCTTC.

The CDR3 DNA follows: TGCGCCAGCAGCCAACTAACAGGGGCCGATCAGCCCCAGCATTTT. Amino acids: CASSQLTGADQPQHF. The V call is TRBV4-3, the J call TRBJ1-5, with TRBD1 matching 7 bases. Losses at the gene ends were 2 bases for V and 5 bases for J; bases not matched to a gene: 6. Germline values: CDR1 LGHNA, CDR2 YSLEER. This CDR3 is built from 15 residues.

V usage is TRBV5-4 and J usage is TRBJ1-4; the match to TRBD1 covers 11 bases. Germline V gene lookup returns CDR1 SGHNT and CDR2 YYREEE (reference sequence). The CDR3 has 12 residues. The CDR3 coding sequence is TGTGTCTGGACAGGGGGCGATGAAAAACTGTTTTTT. Encoded protein: CVWTGGDEKLFF.

The chain links TRBV5-5 to TRBJ2-5; D may be TRBD2 (6 bases). CDR1 is SGHKS and CDR2 is YYEKEE in the germline V gene (reference sequence). The CDR3 is 15 amino acids. With 0 bases removed from V and 4 bases from J, the gap between germline ends came to 13 bases. The CDR3 DNA is TGTGCCAGCAGCTTGGCCTCATTGGAGGGAGAGACCCAGTACTTC. This encodes CASSLASLEGETQYF.

The chain combines TRBV7-3 with TRBJ2-3, with a possible D match to TRBD2 (5 bases). The CDR3 contains 15 residues. Germline CDR1 is SGHTA and CDR2 is FQGTGA. With 3 bases removed from V and 5 bases from J, the gap between germline ends came to 15 bases. DNA for the CDR3: TGTGCCAGCAGCTTCTCCGGGGAAGGCGGAGATACGCAGTATTTT. Translation gives CASSFSGEGGDTQYF.